These 30 T cell receptor beta chains were all obtained from the same sample, sequenced in a study of control samples from healthy donors and cancer patients. This table comes from immunoSEQ multiplex PCR, and its TCRdb copy is limited to in-frame clones, with some not included. This sample has 20,000 to 30,000 clones, with 82% found just once. Sequenced sample: PBMCs. These receptors originate from a man aged 55 to 69 with colorectal cancer.

This clone appeared once. The chain carries TRBV10-2 and TRBJ2-4; no clear D. The CDR3 contains 13 residues. The V gene's germline CDR1 is WSHSY and CDR2 SAAADI. V was clipped by 3 bases and J by 7 bases, with 10 bases between them. CDR3 DNA: TGCGCCAGCAGTGACCCTTTCCCGAACATTCAGTACTTC. It is translated as CASSDPFPNIQYF.

This clone appeared once. The rearrangement joins TRBV7-8 to TRBJ2-2; 13 positions agree with TRBD2. CDR3 length equals 17 residues. Germline V gene data show CDR1 as SGHVS and CDR2 as FQNEAQ. V trimming: 5 bases; J trimming: 4 bases; junction bases outside the gene matches: 7. The chain's CDR3 is CASSQLGLAGITGELFF. The CDR3 DNA follows: TGTGCCAGCAGCCAACTGGGACTAGCGGGGATCACCGGGGAGCTGTTTTTT.

The chain links TRBV5-1 to TRBJ2-3; weak D call: TRBD1 (5 bases). Between the trimmed V and J ends, which lost 1 base and 0 bases, there was a span of 6 bases. The CDR3 runs 14 residues. Germline lookup yields CDR1 SGHRS and CDR2 YFSETQ. The CDR3 DNA sequence: TGCGCCAGCAGCTTGACAGGAAGCACAGATACGCAGTATTTT. Protein sequence: CASSLTGSTDTQYF.

This chain joins TRBV4-1 and TRBJ2-3, with 9 bases identical to TRBD1. J was trimmed by 1 base and V by 6 bases; bases with no gene match: 20. In germline, CDR1 is MGHRA, CDR2 YSYEKL. The CDR3 spans 20 residues. In DNA, the CDR3 is TGCGCCAGCAGACACATTCTGACCCCGGACAGGGGAGGTGGCACAGATACGCAGTATTTT. It specifies CASRHILTPDRGGGTDTQYF.

This clone was detected a few times. The CDR3 DNA sequence: TGCGCCAGCAGCTCCGGGACATTAACCGGGGAGCTGTTTTTT. It encodes CASSSGTLTGELFF. The chain employs TRBV5-1 and TRBJ2-2, with D possibly being TRBD1 (6 bases). The CDR3 contains 14 residues. The V end was cut by 3 bases, the J end by 5 bases, with 11 bases between. From germline, CDR1 is SGHRS and CDR2 YFSETQ.

V usage is TRBV5-1 and J usage is TRBJ1-1, with 7 bases identical to TRBD1. The CDR3 consists of 16 residues. Losses at the gene ends were 3 bases for V and 0 bases for J; bases not matched to a gene: 8. Germline V gene sequence: CDR1 SGHRS, CDR2 YFSETQ. The CDR3 spells CASSYRQGQLNTEAFF. In nucleotides, the CDR3 is TGCGCCAGCAGCTACCGACAGGGACAACTGAACACTGAAGCTTTCTTT.

V and J are TRBV7-9 and TRBJ1-2; 9 bases match TRBD1. V lost 6 bases to trimming and J lost 4 bases; unmatched junction nucleotides: 6. Germline V gene lookup returns CDR1 SEHNR and CDR2 FQNEAQ (reference sequence). The CDR3 runs to 14 residues. The CDR3 region is CASSVGTGLYGYTF. The CDR3, as DNA: TGTGCCAGCAGTGTTGGGACAGGGCTCTATGGCTACACCTTC.

V usage is TRBV7-9 and J usage is TRBJ1-5; tentative D call: TRBD1 (5 bases). V lost 1 base and J 2 bases, leaving 9 bases between the germline ends. CDR1 SEHNR and CDR2 FQNEAQ come from the germline V gene (reference sequence). This CDR3 has 15 residues. This chain's CDR3 is CASSLVGTGNQPQHF. The DNA for the CDR3 is TGTGCCAGCAGCTTAGTGGGGACGGGCAATCAGCCCCAGCATTTT.

The genes are TRBV10-2 and TRBJ2-3; TRBD2 is a possible D gene (6 bases). V was clipped by 4 bases and J by 2 bases, with 13 bases between them. Germline CDR1 reads WSHSY; CDR2 reads SAAADI. The CDR3 length is 15 residues. CDR3 protein: CASSGGLRITDTQYF. CDR3 DNA: TGCGCCAGCAGTGGGGGACTGAGGATCACAGATACGCAGTATTTT.

The chain carries TRBV7-9 and TRBJ1-1, with D tentatively TRBD1 (5 bases). Trimming cost V 4 bases and J 3 bases, with 12 bases left between them. CDR1 and CDR2 (germline): SEHNR, FQNEAQ (reference sequence). CDR3 length: 14 residues. CDR3: CASSWNAGDTEAFF. CDR3 nucleotides: TGTGCCAGCAGCTGGAATGCGGGGGACACTGAAGCTTTCTTT.

The genes are TRBV5-1 and TRBJ1-1; D possibly corresponds to TRBD1 (6 bases). Germline CDR1 is SGHRS and CDR2 is YFSETQ. The CDR3 has 14 residues. V shed 3 bases and J shed 1 base, with 10 bases lying between them. In DNA form, the CDR3 reads TGCGCCAGCAGCTACGGACAGACGAACACTGAAGCTTTCTTT. This translates into CASSYGQTNTEAFF.

The chain has TRBV5-1 and TRBJ2-2, with D maybe TRBD1 (6 bases). CDR1 is SGHRS and CDR2 is YFSETQ in the germline V gene. The CDR3 sequence is 13 residues long. V gave up 2 bases and J gave up 5 bases, with 7 bases separating them. The CDR3 DNA follows: TGCGCCAGCAGCTTCAGGGGAACCGGGGAGCTGTTTTTT. Translating it yields CASSFRGTGELFF.

This chain uses TRBV6-5 with TRBJ1-5, with D maybe TRBD1 (5 bases). V was trimmed by 0 bases and J by 5 bases, leaving 8 bases between them. Germline V lookup: CDR1 MNHEY, CDR2 SVGAGI. CDR3 length: 14 residues. The CDR3 DNA reads as TGTGCCAGCAGTTACTCGATAGGGGATCAGCCCCAGCATTTT. This codes for CASSYSIGDQPQHF.

Worth noting for this clone: At the DNA level, this CDR3 is encoded by other sequences in the same sample as well. This chain links TRBV30 with TRBJ1-5, with D possibly being TRBD1 (5 bases). Germline V CDR1 and CDR2: GTSNPN, SVGIG (reference sequence). V lost 5 bases, J lost 6 bases, and 17 bases lay in between. The CDR3 has 14 amino acids. CDR3 coding DNA: TGTGCCTGGGACTTCGGACGTAGGGGTCAGCCCCAGCATTTT. It yields the protein CAWDFGRRGQPQHF.

The chain links TRBV29-1 to TRBJ1-4; 8 bases match TRBD1. The CDR3 is 13 residues long. Germline V gene sequence: CDR1 SQVTM, CDR2 ANQGSEA. V shed 7 bases, J shed 4 bases, and the junction held 5 bases outside the gene matches. DNA of the CDR3: TGCAGCGGCCTCGGACAGGGTAATGAAAAACTGTTTTTT. It specifies CSGLGQGNEKLFF.

V gene TRBV11-2 combines with J gene TRBJ1-2; 8 bases align to TRBD1. The ends lost 1 base at V and 8 bases at J; junction bases unmatched: 3. Germline lookup yields CDR1 SGHAT and CDR2 FQNNGV. This CDR3 region has 13 residues. This chain's CDR3 is CASSLAGGGGYTF. The CDR3 DNA reads as TGTGCCAGCAGCTTAGCAGGGGGCGGCGGCTACACCTTC.

The chain employs TRBV5-1 and TRBJ1-5; possibly TRBD1 for D (5 bases). This CDR3 has 13 residues. Germline values: CDR1 SGHRS, CDR2 YFSETQ. Deletions cut 2 bases from V and 6 bases from J, with 9 bases between. CDR3: CASSLLGAQPQHF. The CDR3 bases are TGCGCCAGCAGCTTATTAGGGGCTCAGCCCCAGCATTTT. Combining the CDR3 with reference TRBV5-1 and TRBJ1-5 gives the whole variable domain KAGVTQTPRYLIKTRGQQVTLSCSPISGHRSVSWYQQTPGQGLQFLFEYFSETQRNKGNFPGRFSGRQFSNSRSEMNVSTLELGDSALYLCASSLLGAQPQHFGDGTRLSIL.

The chain has TRBV9 and TRBJ2-1; a weak D match, TRBD2 (6 bases). With 0 bases removed from V and 6 bases from J, the gap between germline ends came to 7 bases. Germline V gives CDR1 SGDLS, CDR2 YYNGEE. The CDR3 is 13 residues long. The DNA for the CDR3 is TGTGCCAGCAGCGTAGGACTAGGCAATGAGCAGTTCTTC. Translated, it gives CASSVGLGNEQFF.

This clone was detected only once. The V call is TRBV4-2, the J call TRBJ2-4, with 12 bases fitting TRBD1. Germline CDR1 is LGHNA and CDR2 is YNFKEQ. This CDR3 contains 17 residues. V trimming: 0 bases; J trimming: 6 bases; junction bases outside the gene matches: 6. Here the CDR3 DNA reads TGTGCCAGCAGCCAAGAAGGGACAGGGGGCGCTGGAAACATTCAGTACTTC. It yields the protein CASSQEGTGGAGNIQYF.

This clone was counted only a few times. The chain recombines TRBV18 with TRBJ1-1; 8 bases are a match to TRBD1. This CDR3 is 14 amino acids long. J was trimmed by 3 bases and V by 2 bases; bases with no gene match: 2. Germline CDR1 reads KGHSH; CDR2 reads LQKENI. DNA of the CDR3: TGTGCCAGCTCACCAACGGGACAGGACACTGAAGCTTTCTTT. Its protein is CASSPTGQDTEAFF.

The chain recombines TRBV5-6 with TRBJ1-5; TRBD1 is a possible D gene (5 bases). From germline, CDR1 is SGHDT and CDR2 YYEEEE. Trimming stripped 1 base from V and 2 bases from J, with 10 bases between. CDR3 length equals 15 residues. The CDR3 coding sequence is TGTGCCAGCAGCTTGTGGGGGACGGGCAATCAGCCCCAGCATTTT. It is translated as CASSLWGTGNQPQHF.

The chain uses TRBV5-1 and TRBJ1-1; TRBD1 might be the D (6 bases). Trimming took off 3 bases at V and 1 base at J, with 10 bases between the two ends. Looked up from germline, CDR1 is SGHRS and CDR2 is YFSETQ. This CDR3 is built from 14 residues. Written as DNA, the CDR3 is TGCGCCAGCAGCTCGGGGGCCGGGAACACTGAAGCTTTCTTT. It yields the protein CASSSGAGNTEAFF.

This chain connects TRBV24-1 to TRBJ2-5, with no clear D. Germline values: CDR1 KGHDR, CDR2 SFDVKD. This CDR3 contains 14 residues. The V gene lost 4 bases and the J gene lost 5 bases, with 13 bases spanning the gap. The CDR3 nucleotides read TGTGCCACCAGTGACAGTCCTATGGGGGAGACCCAGTACTTC. It specifies CATSDSPMGETQYF.

The chain joins TRBV5-1 to TRBJ1-4, with 9 bases that match TRBD1. V was clipped by 4 bases and J by 7 bases; unmatched bases: 11. The CDR3 has 16 amino acids. Germline CDR1 and CDR2: SGHRS and YFSETQ. CDR3 region: CASSAYTGGAGEKLFF. For the CDR3, the DNA is TGCGCCAGCAGCGCCTATACAGGGGGCGCGGGTGAAAAACTGTTTTTT. The whole variable domain, filled in from reference TRBV5-1 and TRBJ1-4, reads KAGVTQTPRYLIKTRGQQVTLSCSPISGHRSVSWYQQTPGQGLQFLFEYFSETQRNKGNFPGRFSGRQFSNSRSEMNVSTLELGDSALYLCASSAYTGGAGEKLFFGSGTQLSVL.

The CDR3 protein is CASSRGGVVSGNTIYF. DNA of the CDR3: TGTGCCAGCTCACGAGGTGGGGTGGTCTCTGGAAACACCATATATTTT. The V and J genes are TRBV18 and TRBJ1-3; D is unclear. Germline CDR1 and CDR2: KGHSH and LQKENI. V was pared by 4 bases and J by 0 bases, with 13 bases between. The CDR3 length is 16 residues.

The gene calls are TRBV6-5 and TRBJ2-5; no firm D call. The V end lost 2 bases, the J end lost 4 bases, and 5 bases lay between the germline ends. This CDR3 is 12 amino acids long. Germline V lookup: CDR1 MNHEY, CDR2 SVGAGI. Here the CDR3 reads CASSYGVETQYF. CDR3 coding DNA: TGTGCCAGCAGTTACGGGGTAGAGACCCAGTACTTC.

This rearrangement joins TRBV5-1 to TRBJ1-1; possibly TRBD1 for D (6 bases). The germline V gene encodes CDR1 SGHRS and CDR2 YFSETQ. This CDR3 has 13 amino acids. V lost 6 bases to trimming and J lost 5 bases, with 14 bases between them. CDR3 region: CASNGGQRTEAFF. CDR3 sequence (DNA): TGCGCCAGCAATGGGGGGCAGAGAACTGAAGCTTTCTTT.

The gene calls are TRBV6-1 and TRBJ2-3, with D unclear. Germline lookup yields CDR1 MNHNS and CDR2 SASEGT. CDR3 length: 16 amino acids. V lost 0 bases to trimming and J lost 0 bases, with 10 bases between them. The CDR3 DNA reads as TGTGCCAGCAGTGAAGCATGGGGTGCTAGCACAGATACGCAGTATTTT. This codes for CASSEAWGASTDTQYF.

The V and J genes are TRBV18 and TRBJ1-1; D is perhaps TRBD1 (6 bases). The germline gives CDR1 KGHSH, CDR2 LQKENI. CDR3 size: 15 residues. Trimming removed 1 base at V and 3 bases at J, with 12 bases between. CDR3 sequence reads: CASSPLTGLYTEAFF. CDR3 DNA: TGTGCCAGCTCACCACTTACAGGGCTTTACACTGAAGCTTTCTTT. Complete variable domain (other parts from reference TRBV18 and TRBJ1-1): NAGVMQNPRHLVRRRGQEARLRCSPMKGHSHVYWYRQLPEEGLKFMVYLQKENIIDESGMPKERFSAEFPKEGPSILRIQQVVRGDSAAYFCASSPLTGLYTEAFFGQGTRLTVV.

This clone has just one count. V gene TRBV2 combines with J gene TRBJ1-1; TRBD1 matches 7 bases. The CDR3 spans 14 residues. Germline lookup yields CDR1 SNHLY and CDR2 FYNNEI. J was trimmed by 1 base and V by 7 bases; bases with no gene match: 6. The chain's CDR3 is CASISGTANTEAFF. The CDR3 DNA follows: TGTGCCAGCATCTCCGGGACAGCGAACACTGAAGCTTTCTTT.